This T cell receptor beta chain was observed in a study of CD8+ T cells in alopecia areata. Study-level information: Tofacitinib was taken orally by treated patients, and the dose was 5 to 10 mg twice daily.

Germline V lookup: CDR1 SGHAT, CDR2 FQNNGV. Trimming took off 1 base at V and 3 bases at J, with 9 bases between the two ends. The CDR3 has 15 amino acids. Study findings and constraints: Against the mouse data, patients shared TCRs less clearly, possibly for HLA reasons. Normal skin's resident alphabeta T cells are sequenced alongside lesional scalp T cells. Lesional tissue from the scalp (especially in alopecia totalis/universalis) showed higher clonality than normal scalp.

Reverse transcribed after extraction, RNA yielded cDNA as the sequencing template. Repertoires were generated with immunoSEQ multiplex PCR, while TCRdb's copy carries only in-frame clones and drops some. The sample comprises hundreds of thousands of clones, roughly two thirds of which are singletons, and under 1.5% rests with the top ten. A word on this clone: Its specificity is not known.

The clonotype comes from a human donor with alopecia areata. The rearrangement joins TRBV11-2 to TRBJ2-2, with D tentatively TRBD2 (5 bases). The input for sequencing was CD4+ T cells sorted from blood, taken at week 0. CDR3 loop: CASSLVGGYTGELFF. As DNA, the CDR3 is TGTGCCAGCAGCTTAGTCGGCGGGTACACCGGGGAGCTGTTTTTT.